This T cell receptor (beta chain) came from a study of shared clonotypes between healthy human individuals. CDR3 length: 12 residues. CDR1 and CDR2 (germline): SGHRS, YFSETQ. Trimming removed 3 bases from V and 2 bases from J, with 6 bases in between. For each subset, genomic DNA was distributed in equal portions over several immunoSEQ plates. The assay was immunoSEQ multiplex PCR, and TCRdb's table has in-frame clones only and misses some. The data show around 2,100,000 clones, approximately 94% seen once. Terminally differentiated effector memory CD45RA+ cells were excluded by CCR7 positive selection of CD45RO-negative cells.

Material: naive CD8+ T cells sorted from blood. The receptor was derived from a man aged 18 to 30 in good health. The chain links TRBV5-1 to TRBJ2-7; perhaps TRBD2 as D (6 bases). DNA of the CDR3: TGCGCCAGCAGCTCGGGGGCCTACGAGCAGTACTTC. This encodes CASSSGAYEQYF.